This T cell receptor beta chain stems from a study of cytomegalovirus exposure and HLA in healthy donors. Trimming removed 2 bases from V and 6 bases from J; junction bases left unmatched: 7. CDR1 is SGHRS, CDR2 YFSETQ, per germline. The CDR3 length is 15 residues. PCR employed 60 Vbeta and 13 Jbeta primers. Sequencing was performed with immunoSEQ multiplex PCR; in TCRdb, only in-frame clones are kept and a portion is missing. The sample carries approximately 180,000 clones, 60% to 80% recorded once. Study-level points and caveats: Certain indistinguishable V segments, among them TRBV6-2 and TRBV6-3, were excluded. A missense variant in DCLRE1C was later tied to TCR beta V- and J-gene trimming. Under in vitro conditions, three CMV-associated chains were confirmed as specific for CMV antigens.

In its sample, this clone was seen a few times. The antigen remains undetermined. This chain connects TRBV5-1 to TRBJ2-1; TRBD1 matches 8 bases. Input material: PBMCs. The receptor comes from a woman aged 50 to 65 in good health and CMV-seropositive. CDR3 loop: CASSFGQGGGNEQFF. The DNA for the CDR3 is TGCGCCAGCAGCTTCGGACAGGGTGGTGGCAATGAGCAGTTCTTC.